This T cell receptor beta chain came from a study of cytomegalovirus exposure and HLA in healthy donors. Regarding the study as a whole: Further analysis was carried out later, and it showed several of the most significant clusters appearing linked to common viral pathogens.

Germline assignment: CDR1 SNHLY and CDR2 FYNNEI. The CDR3 loop spans 14 amino acids. The V and J ends lost 7 bases and 7 bases, in that order; junction bases with no gene match: 8. PCR primers comprised 60 Vbeta and 13 Jbeta primers. The repertoire was sequenced with immunoSEQ multiplex PCR; TCRdb's copy has only in-frame clones and lacks some. This sample's table reports under 200,000 clones. A remark on this clone: The target antigen is unknown.

This chain uses TRBV2 with TRBJ1-5; 9 bases align to TRBD1. The sequence was collected from a woman younger than 35 in good health and CMV-seropositive. Input material: PBMCs. CDR3 residues: CASNQDRGGQPQHF. The CDR3 DNA sequence: TGTGCCAGCAATCAGGACAGGGGAGGGCAGCCCCAGCATTTT.